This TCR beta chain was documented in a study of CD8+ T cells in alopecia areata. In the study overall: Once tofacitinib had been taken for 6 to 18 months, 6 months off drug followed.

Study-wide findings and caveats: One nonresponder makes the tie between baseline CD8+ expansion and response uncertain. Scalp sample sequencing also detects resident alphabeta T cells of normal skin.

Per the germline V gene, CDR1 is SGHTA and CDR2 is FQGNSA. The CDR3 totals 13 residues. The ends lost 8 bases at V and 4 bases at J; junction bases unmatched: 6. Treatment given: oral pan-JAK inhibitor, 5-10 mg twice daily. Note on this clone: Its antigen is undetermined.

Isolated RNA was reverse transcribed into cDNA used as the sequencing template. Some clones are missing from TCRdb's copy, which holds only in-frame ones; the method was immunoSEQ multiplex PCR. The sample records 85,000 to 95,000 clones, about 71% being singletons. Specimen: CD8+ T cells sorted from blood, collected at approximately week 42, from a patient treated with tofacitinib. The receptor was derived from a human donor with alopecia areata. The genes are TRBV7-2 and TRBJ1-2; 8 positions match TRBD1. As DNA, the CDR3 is TGTGCCAGCGGCGAGCAGGGGGCCTATGGCTACACCTTC. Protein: CASGEQGAYGYTF.